Listed below are T cell receptor beta chains from one sample, sequenced in a study of human thymus T cells. The table came from immunoSEQ multiplex PCR; TCRdb's copy has only in-frame clones and leaves some out. The sample has tens of thousands of clones, roughly 94% seen once. The source material was blood. The receptors come from a boy younger than two with a congenital heart defect but otherwise immunologically healthy. Both conserved end residues are part of each CDR3. The D gene is left open where the match is weak. Some rows mark clone size as missing; the rest say once, few, many or name a class of expanded clone.

.,TRBD2,TRBJ2-1,TRBV19,TGTGCCAGTAGTATGCGTCTAGCGGGGGGGTACAATGAGCAGTTCTTC,CASSMRLAGGYNEQFF
once,.,TRBJ1-1,TRBV5-1,TGCGCCAGCAGCTTCGGACTCTTGAACACTGAAGCTTTCTTT,CASSFGLLNTEAFF
.,.,TRBJ2-1,TRBV7-2,TGTGCCAGCAGCTTCAGGGGTAATGAGCAGTTCTTC,CASSFRGNEQFF
.,.,TRBJ1-3,TRBV4-1,TGCGCCAGCAGCCAGACGGACGGCCACCGGAAAGCCACCATATATTTT,CASSQTDGHRKATIYF
.,.,TRBJ1-2,TRBV4-3,TGCGCCAGCAGCCAAGATAGGGTGGCGTTCTATGGCTACACCTTC,CASSQDRVAFYGYTF
.,TRBD2,TRBJ2-1,TRBV7-3,TGTGCCAGCAGCTTAACGCGGGGGGGTCACAATGAGCAGTTCTTC,CASSLTRGGHNEQFF
few,.,TRBJ1-5,TRBV5-6,TGTGCCAGCAGCTTGGGGAGCAATCAGCCCCAGCATTTT,CASSLGSNQPQHF
.,.,TRBJ1-5,TRBV28,TGTGCCAGCAGTTCAGGGGCCCTGGGGGGCAATCAGCCCCAGCATTTT,CASSSGALGGNQPQHF
.,.,TRBJ1-2,TRBV30,TGTGCCTGGACCCCCAGGGTTGGCTATGGCTACACCTTC,CAWTPRVGYGYTF
.,.,TRBJ2-7,TRBV28,TGTGCCAGCACCCACTCCTACGAGCAGTACTTC,CASTHSYEQYF
.,.,TRBJ1-2,TRBV19,TGTGCCAGTAGTACGGGACATAACTATGGCTACACCTTC,CASSTGHNYGYTF
.,TRBD2,TRBJ2-7,TRBV4-3,TGCGCCAGCAGCCAAGGATTCCGGGGACTAGCGGGGGGGATTCCATCTTGGGAGCAGTACTTC,CASSQGFRGLAGGIPSWEQYF
.,.,TRBJ1-2,TRBV5-4,TGTGCCAGCAGCTTATCTCGAATCTATGGCTACACCTTC,CASSLSRIYGYTF
.,TRBD1,TRBJ2-3,TRBV4-3,TGCGCCAGCAGCCAAGGAGGGGGCATCACAGATACGCAGTATTTT,CASSQGGGITDTQYF
.,TRBD2,TRBJ2-7,TRBV7-9,TGTGCCAGCAGCCCGACTCCTACTAGCGGGTGGCCCTACGAGCAGTACTTC,CASSPTPTSGWPYEQYF
.,.,TRBJ2-7,TRBV4-3,TGCGCCAGCAGCCAAGATACTACCTACGAGCAGTACTTC,CASSQDTTYEQYF
.,TRBD2,TRBJ2-3,TRBV7-9,TGTGCCAGCAGCTCCGGGGGGGGAGGGACAGATACGCAGTATTTT,CASSSGGGGTDTQYF
.,.,TRBJ2-7,TRBV5-1,TGCGCCAGCAGCTTACTGGACAGCTTCTACGAGCAGTACTTC,CASSLLDSFYEQYF
once,TRBD1,TRBJ2-3,TRBV5-6,TGTGCCAGCAGCGAAGGACAGGGTCACACAGATACGCAGTATTTT,CASSEGQGHTDTQYF
.,TRBD2,TRBJ2-7,TRBV4-2,TGTGCCAGCAGCCAAGTAGCGGGGGGGCGGACCTACGAGCAGTACTTC,CASSQVAGGRTYEQYF
.,.,TRBJ2-7,TRBV6-5,TGTGCCAGCAGTGTGTACGAGCAGTACTTC,CASSVYEQYF
.,TRBD1,TRBJ2-7,TRBV7-2,TGTGCCAGCAGCCCGAGGACAGGGGGCAACGAGCAGTACTTC,CASSPRTGGNEQYF